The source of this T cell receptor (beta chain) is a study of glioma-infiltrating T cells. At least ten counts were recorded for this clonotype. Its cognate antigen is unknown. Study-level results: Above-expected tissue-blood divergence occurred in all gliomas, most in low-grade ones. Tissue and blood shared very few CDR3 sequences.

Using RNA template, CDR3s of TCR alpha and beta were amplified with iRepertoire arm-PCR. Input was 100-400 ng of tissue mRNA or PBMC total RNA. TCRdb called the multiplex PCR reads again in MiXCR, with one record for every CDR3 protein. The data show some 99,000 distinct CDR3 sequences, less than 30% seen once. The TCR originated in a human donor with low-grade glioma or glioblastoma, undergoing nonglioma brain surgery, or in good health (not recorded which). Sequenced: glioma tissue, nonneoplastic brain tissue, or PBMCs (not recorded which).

CDR3 in amino acids: CASSIEPGALGYTF. The CDR3 nucleotides are TGTGCCAGTAGTATAGAACCGGGGGCGCTTGGCTACACCTTC. The chain has TRBV19 and TRBJ1-2; TRBD1 might be the D (6 bases). The CDR3 is made up of 14 amino acids. Germline V gives CDR1 LNHDA, CDR2 SQIVND (reference sequence). With 0 bases removed from V and 7 bases from J, the gap between germline ends came to 12 bases.